The T cell receptor (beta chain) under discussion was sequenced for a study of T cell changes during pregnancy in multiple sclerosis. Assay used: immunoSEQ multiplex PCR; TCRdb lists only in-frame clones, some missing. The sample has some 50,000 clones, around 93% seen once. Germline V gene sequence: CDR1 SNHLY, CDR2 FYNNEI. The CDR3 has 13 residues. V was clipped by 9 bases and J by 4 bases, with 13 bases between them. The sequences come from CD8+ T cells from peripheral blood mononuclear cells, collected in the second trimester of pregnancy. The clonotype was recovered from a female donor with multiple sclerosis, enrolled in a pregnancy study. V usage is TRBV2 and J usage is TRBJ1-3; TRBD1 might be the D (6 bases). As DNA, the CDR3 is TGTGCCAGACAGGGATTGGTCGGAAACACCATATATTTT. It translates to CARQGLVGNTIYF.